The present entry profiles one T cell receptor beta chain with its context. Its antigen is unidentified. This record belongs to a study of T cell repertoires in cytomegalovirus infection. Across the whole study: Researchers turned to recently identified HLA-C-restricted CMV epitopes as well as well-studied HLA-B-restricted ones. Findings and limits, study-wide: The cumulative frequency of public TCR beta families distinguished individuals who carried CMV together with the relevant HLA.

The germline V gene has CDR1 LNHDA and CDR2 SQIVND (reference sequence). V was trimmed by 6 bases and J by 0 bases, leaving 5 bases between them. The CDR3 length is 13 residues. One entry per CDR3 protein results from TCRdb running MiXCR on the reads. The data show about 55,000 distinct CDR3 sequences, 15% to 25% seen once. The sample in question was CD8+ T cells from cultured PBMCs, obtained from culture after CMV antigen stimulation. The chain is built from TRBV19 and TRBJ1-4, with D hard to call. The receptor's source is a human donor in good health (CMV status not recorded). Some clones in this sample may be carry-over from other donors' samples. The DNA of the CDR3 is TGTGCCAGTAGAAAGTCAACTAATGAAAAACTGTTTTTT. This gives the protein CASRKSTNEKLFF. Supplemented by reference TRBV19 and TRBJ1-4, the full variable domain reads DGGITQSPKYLFRKEGQNVTLSCEQNLNHDAMYWYRQDPGQGLRLIYYSQIVNDFQKGDIAEGYSVSREKKESFPLTVTSAQKNPTAFYLCASRKSTNEKLFFGSGTQLSVL.